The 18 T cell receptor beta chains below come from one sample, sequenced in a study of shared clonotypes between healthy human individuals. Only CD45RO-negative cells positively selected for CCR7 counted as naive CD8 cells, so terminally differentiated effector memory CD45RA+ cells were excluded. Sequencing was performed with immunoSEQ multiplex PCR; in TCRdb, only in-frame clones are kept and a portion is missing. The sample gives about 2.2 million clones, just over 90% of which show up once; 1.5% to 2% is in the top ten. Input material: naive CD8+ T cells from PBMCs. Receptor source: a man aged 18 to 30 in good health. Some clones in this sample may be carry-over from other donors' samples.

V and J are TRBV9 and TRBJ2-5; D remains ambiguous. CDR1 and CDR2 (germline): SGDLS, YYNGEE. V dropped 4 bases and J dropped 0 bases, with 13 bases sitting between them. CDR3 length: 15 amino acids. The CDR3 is CASSSPERNQETQYF. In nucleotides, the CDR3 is TGTGCCAGCAGCTCCCCTGAGAGGAACCAAGAGACCCAGTACTTC.

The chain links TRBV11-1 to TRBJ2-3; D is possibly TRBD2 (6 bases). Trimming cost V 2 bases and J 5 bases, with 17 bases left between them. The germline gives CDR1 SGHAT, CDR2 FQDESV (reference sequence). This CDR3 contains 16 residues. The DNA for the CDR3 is TGTGCCAGCAGCTTAAATTGGAGGGAGGCGGAAGATACGCAGTATTTT. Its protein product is CASSLNWREAEDTQYF.

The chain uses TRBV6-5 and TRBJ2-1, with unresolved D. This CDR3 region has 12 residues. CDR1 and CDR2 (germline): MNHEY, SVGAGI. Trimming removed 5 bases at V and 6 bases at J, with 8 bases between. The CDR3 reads CASSPVSNEQFF. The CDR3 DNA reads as TGTGCCAGCAGTCCCGTTAGCAATGAGCAGTTCTTC.

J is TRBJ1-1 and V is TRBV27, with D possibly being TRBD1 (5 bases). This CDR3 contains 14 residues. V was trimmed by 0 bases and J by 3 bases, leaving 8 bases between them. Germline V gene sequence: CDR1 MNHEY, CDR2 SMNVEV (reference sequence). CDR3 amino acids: CASSLSGPHTEAFF. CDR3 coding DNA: TGTGCCAGCAGTTTATCGGGGCCCCACACTGAAGCTTTCTTT.

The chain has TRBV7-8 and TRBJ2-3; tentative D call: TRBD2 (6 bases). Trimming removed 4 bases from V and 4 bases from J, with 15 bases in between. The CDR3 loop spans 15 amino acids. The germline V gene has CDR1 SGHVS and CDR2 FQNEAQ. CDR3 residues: CASSSTEGSADTQYF. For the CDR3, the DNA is TGTGCCAGCAGCTCGACGGAGGGGAGCGCAGATACGCAGTATTTT.

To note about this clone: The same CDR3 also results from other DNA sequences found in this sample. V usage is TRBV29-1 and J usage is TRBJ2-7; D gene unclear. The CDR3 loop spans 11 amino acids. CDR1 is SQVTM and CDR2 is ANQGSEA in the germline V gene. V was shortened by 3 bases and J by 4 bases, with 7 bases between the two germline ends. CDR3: CSVETLYEQYF. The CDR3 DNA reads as TGCAGCGTTGAGACCCTTTACGAGCAGTACTTC.

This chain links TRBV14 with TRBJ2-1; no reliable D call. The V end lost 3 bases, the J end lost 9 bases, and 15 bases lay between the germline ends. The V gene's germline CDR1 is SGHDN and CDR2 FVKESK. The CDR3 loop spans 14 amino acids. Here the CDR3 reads CASSQDLRVGEQFF. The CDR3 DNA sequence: TGTGCCAGCAGCCAGGACCTAAGAGTCGGTGAGCAGTTCTTC.

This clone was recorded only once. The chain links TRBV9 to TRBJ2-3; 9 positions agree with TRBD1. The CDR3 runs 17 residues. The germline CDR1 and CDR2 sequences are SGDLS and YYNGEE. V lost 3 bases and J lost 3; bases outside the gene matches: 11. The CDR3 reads CASSGRIQGARTDTQYF. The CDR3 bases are TGTGCCAGCAGCGGACGAATACAGGGGGCTAGGACAGATACGCAGTATTTT. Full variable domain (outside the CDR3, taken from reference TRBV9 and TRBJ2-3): DSGVTQTPKHLITATGQRVTLRCSPRSGDLSVYWYQQSLDQGLQFLIQYYNGEERAKGNILERFSAQQFPDLHSELNLSSLELGDSALYFCASSGRIQGARTDTQYFGPGTRLTVL.

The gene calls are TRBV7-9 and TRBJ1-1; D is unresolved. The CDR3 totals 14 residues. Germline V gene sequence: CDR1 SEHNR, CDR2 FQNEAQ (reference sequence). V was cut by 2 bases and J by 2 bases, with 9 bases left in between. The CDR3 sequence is CASSLRTYNTEAFF. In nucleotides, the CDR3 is TGTGCCAGCAGCTTAAGGACCTATAACACTGAAGCTTTCTTT.

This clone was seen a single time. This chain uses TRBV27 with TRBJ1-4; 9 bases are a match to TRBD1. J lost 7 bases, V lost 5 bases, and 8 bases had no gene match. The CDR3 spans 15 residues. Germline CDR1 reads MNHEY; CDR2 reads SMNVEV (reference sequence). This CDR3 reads CASSATGTGREKLFF. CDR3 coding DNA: TGTGCCAGCAGTGCCACCGGGACAGGGCGTGAAAAACTGTTTTTT. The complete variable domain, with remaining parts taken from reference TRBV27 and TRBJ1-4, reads EAQVTQNPRYLITVTGKKLTVTCSQNMNHEYMSWYRQDPGLGLRQIYYSMNVEVTDKGDVPEGYKVSRKEKRNFPLILESPSPNQTSLYFCASSATGTGREKLFFGSGTQLSVL.

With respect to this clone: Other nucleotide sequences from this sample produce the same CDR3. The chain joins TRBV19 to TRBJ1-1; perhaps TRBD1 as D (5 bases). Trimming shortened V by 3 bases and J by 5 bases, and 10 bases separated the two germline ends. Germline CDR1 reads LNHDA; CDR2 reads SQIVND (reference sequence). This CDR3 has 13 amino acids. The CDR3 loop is CASSIGRGTEAFF. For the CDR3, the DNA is TGTGCCAGTAGTATTGGTAGGGGTACTGAAGCTTTCTTT.

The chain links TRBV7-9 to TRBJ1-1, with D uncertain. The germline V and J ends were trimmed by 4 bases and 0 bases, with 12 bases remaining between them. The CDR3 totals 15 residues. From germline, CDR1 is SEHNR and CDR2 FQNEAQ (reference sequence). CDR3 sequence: CASSSDGAMNTEAFF. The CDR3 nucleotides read TGTGCCAGCAGCTCCGACGGCGCCATGAACACTGAAGCTTTCTTT. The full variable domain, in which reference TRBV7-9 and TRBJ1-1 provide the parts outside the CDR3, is DTGVSQNPRHKITKRGQNVTFRCDPISEHNRLYWYRQTLGQGPEFLTYFQNEAQLEKSRLLSDRFSAERPKGSFSTLEIQRTEQGDSAMYLCASSSDGAMNTEAFFGQGTRLTVV.

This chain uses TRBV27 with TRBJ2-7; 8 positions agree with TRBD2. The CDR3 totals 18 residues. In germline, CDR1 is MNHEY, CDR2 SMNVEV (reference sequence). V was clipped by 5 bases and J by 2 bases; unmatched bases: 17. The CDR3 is CASSGGQSVAGPTYEQYF. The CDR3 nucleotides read TGTGCCAGCAGTGGCGGACAGAGCGTAGCGGGGCCCACCTACGAGCAGTACTTC.

In DNA, the CDR3 is TGTGCCAGCAGCCAGATGACGGAAAAAAACATTCAGTACTTC. Protein product: CASSQMTEKNIQYF. The chain carries TRBV16 and TRBJ2-4; no definite D call. The CDR3 is 14 amino acids. V shed 3 bases and J shed 4 bases, with 10 bases lying between them. Germline lookup yields CDR1 KGHSY and CDR2 FQNENV.

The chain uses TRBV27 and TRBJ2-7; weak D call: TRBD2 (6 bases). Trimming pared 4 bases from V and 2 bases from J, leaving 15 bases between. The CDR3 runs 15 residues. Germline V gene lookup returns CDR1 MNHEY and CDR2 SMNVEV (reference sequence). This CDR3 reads CASSSRVSGTYEQYF. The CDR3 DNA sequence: TGTGCCAGCAGTTCCCGAGTTAGCGGAACCTACGAGCAGTACTTC.

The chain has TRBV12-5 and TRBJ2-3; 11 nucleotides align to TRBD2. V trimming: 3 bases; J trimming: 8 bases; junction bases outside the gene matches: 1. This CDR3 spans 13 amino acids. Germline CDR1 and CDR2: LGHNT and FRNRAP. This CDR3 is CASGFGTSGTQYF. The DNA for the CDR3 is TGTGCTAGTGGTTTCGGGACTAGCGGTACGCAGTATTTT.

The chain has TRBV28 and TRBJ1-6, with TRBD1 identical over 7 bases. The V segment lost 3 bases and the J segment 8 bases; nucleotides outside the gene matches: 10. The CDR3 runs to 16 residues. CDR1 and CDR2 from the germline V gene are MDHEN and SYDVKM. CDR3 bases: TGTGCCAGCAGTTTTAAAGGGACAGATTATTATTCACCCCTCCACTTT. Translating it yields CASSFKGTDYYSPLHF.

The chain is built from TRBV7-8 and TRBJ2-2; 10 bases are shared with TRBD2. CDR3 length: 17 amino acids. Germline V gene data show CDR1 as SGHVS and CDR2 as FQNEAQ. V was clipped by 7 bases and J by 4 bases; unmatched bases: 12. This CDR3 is CASKRQAGGPGTGELFF. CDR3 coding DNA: TGTGCCAGCAAGCGGCAAGCGGGAGGGCCGGGCACCGGGGAGCTGTTTTTT.